This T cell receptor (beta chain) emerged from a study of blood T cell repertoires in COVID-19. Study details: Samples came from the United States, Italy and Spain, spanning acute and convalescent COVID-19. PBMCs, B-cell-depleted T cells, or T cells were the source of the cDNA or gDNA that made up the material.

V lost 3 bases to trimming and J lost 5 bases, with 7 bases between them. This CDR3 region has 12 residues. Under the authors' procedure: Estimates of nucleated cell counts were drawn from the amplification of reference gene primers. Here immunoSEQ multiplex PCR was the method, and the copy in TCRdb shows in-frame clones only, minus some. The V and J calls and clone size come from that table; D and trimming were worked out from the DNA. The table has 160,000 or so clones, roughly 90% seen once. The clonotype originates from a man aged 55-75 years with acute or convalescent COVID-19. Sample: peripheral blood. The rearrangement joins TRBV12-3 or TRBV12-4 to TRBJ1-1; no clear D gene. CDR3 in amino acids: CASSLGRTEAFF. CDR3 sequence (DNA): TGTGCCAGCAGTTTGGGGAGGACTGAAGCTTTCTTT.